The next 9 T cell receptor beta chains were all read from a single sample in a study of PD-L1 blockade in urothelial cancer. Measured with immunoSEQ multiplex PCR; TCRdb has only the in-frame clones, and not every one. The sample lists about 45,000 clones, 88% seen once, with 20% to 25% in the top ten. Indicated time point: pretreatment peripheral blood. The source was PBMCs, collected around atezolizumab (anti-PD-L1) treatment. Receptors were obtained from a donor at least 40 years old with urothelial cancer.

This clone was recorded a few times. This rearrangement joins TRBV7-2 to TRBJ2-7, with D tentatively TRBD2 (6 bases). The germline V gene encodes CDR1 SGHTA and CDR2 FQGNSA. V was cut by 5 bases and J by 0 bases, with 14 bases left in between. This CDR3 is 15 amino acids long. The CDR3 DNA reads TGTGCCAGCAGCCCAAGACTAGGTGGCTCCTACGAGCAGTACTTC. Encoded protein: CASSPRLGGSYEQYF.

The chain has TRBV11-2 and TRBJ1-1; 9 bases agree with TRBD1. This CDR3 region has 13 residues. V gave up 5 bases and J gave up 4 bases; unmatched junction bases: 2. Germline-derived CDR1 and CDR2 are SGHAT and FQNNGV. The CDR3 DNA reads TGTGCCAGCAGCGCGGACAGGGGCACTGAAGCTTTCTTT. It yields the protein CASSADRGTEAFF.

The chain links TRBV4-2 to TRBJ1-2, with a weak D call TRBD1 (5 bases). This CDR3 comprises 17 residues. Trimming removed 0 bases at V and 2 bases at J, with 16 bases between. CDR1 is LGHNA, CDR2 YNFKEQ, per germline. CDR3 in amino acids: CASSQERSSGVNYGYTF. The CDR3 nucleotides read TGTGCCAGCAGCCAAGAGCGGTCGTCGGGGGTAAACTATGGCTACACCTTC.

The CDR3 region is CASSPQGPYEQYF. CDR3 DNA: TGTGCCAGCAGTCCCCAGGGGCCCTACGAGCAGTACTTC. The rearrangement joins TRBV6-1 to TRBJ2-7; TRBD1 might be the D (6 bases). Trimming shortened V by 5 bases and J by 2 bases, and 10 bases separated the two germline ends. The V gene's germline CDR1 is MNHNS and CDR2 SASEGT. The length of the CDR3 is 13 residues.

The J gene is TRBJ2-5, the V gene TRBV7-2, with D unresolved. The CDR3 spans 13 residues. Between the trimmed V and J ends, which lost 1 base and 3 bases, there was a span of 6 bases. Germline V gives CDR1 SGHTA, CDR2 FQGNSA. The CDR3 bases are TGTGCCAGCAGCTTAGGGCAGAAAGAGACCCAGTACTTC. Translating it yields CASSLGQKETQYF.

V and J are TRBV19 and TRBJ2-7; tentative D call: TRBD1 (5 bases). Germline V gives CDR1 LNHDA, CDR2 SQIVND (reference sequence). The CDR3 consists of 15 residues. The V and J ends lost 3 bases and 7 bases respectively, with 19 bases between them. CDR3 protein: CASSMYDIPPGEQYF. The CDR3 bases are TGTGCCAGTAGTATGTATGACATCCCGCCAGGGGAGCAGTACTTC.

This clone was found once. The rearrangement joins TRBV11-2 to TRBJ1-2; D unclear. Trimming stripped 5 bases from V and 4 bases from J, with 5 bases between. This CDR3 spans 11 amino acids. Germline V CDR1 and CDR2: SGHAT, FQNNGV. CDR3 region: CASSQLYGYTF. CDR3 in DNA: TGTGCCAGCAGCCAACTCTATGGCTACACCTTC.

The chain uses TRBV28 and TRBJ1-2; D unclear. V lost 1 base to trimming and J lost 4 bases, with 4 bases between them. This CDR3 contains 12 residues. CDR1 and CDR2 from the germline V gene are MDHEN and SYDVKM. The CDR3 spells CASSLFRYGYTF. The CDR3 DNA reads TGTGCCAGCAGTTTATTCCGCTATGGCTACACCTTC.

This clone appeared once. V usage is TRBV7-8 and J usage is TRBJ2-3; tentative D call: TRBD2 (5 bases). V lost 5 bases and J 1 base, leaving 13 bases between the germline ends. CDR1 is SGHVS and CDR2 is FQNEAQ in the germline V gene. The CDR3 is 15 amino acids. The CDR3 spells CASSPRLEGTDTQYF. The CDR3 nucleotides read TGTGCCAGCAGCCCCCGACTGGAGGGCACAGATACGCAGTATTTT. Full variable domain (rest looked up from reference TRBV7-8 and TRBJ2-3): GAGVSQSPRYKVAKRGQDVALRCDPISGHVSLFWYQQALGQGPEFLTYFQNEAQLDKSGLPSDRFFAERPEGSVSTLKIQRTQQEDSAVYLCASSPRLEGTDTQYFGPGTRLTVL.